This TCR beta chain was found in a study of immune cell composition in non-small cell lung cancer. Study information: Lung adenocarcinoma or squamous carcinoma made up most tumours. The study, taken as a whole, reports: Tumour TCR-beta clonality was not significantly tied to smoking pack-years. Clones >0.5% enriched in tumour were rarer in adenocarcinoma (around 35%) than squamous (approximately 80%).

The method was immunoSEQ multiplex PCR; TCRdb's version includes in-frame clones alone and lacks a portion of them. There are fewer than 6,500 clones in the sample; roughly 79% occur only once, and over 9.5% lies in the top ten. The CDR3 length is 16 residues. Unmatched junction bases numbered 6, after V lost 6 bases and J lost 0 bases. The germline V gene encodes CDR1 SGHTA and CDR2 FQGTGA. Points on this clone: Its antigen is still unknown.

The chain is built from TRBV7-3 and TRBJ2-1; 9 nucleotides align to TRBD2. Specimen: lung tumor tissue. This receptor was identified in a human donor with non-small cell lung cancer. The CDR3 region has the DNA TGTGCCAGCAGTTCTAGCGGGAAGAGCTCCTACAATGAGCAGTTCTTC. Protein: CASSSSGKSSYNEQFF.